The 11 T cell receptor beta chains presented below share a single source sample, sequenced in a study of T cell repertoires in cytomegalovirus infection (dated by TCRdb to between 2019 and 2020). These TCRs are of unknown antigen specificity. Explained via the paper, the treatment or condition label denotes: in vitro stimulation with specific CMV peptide epitopes to enrich CMV-specific T cells. Sequencer: Illumina HiSeq 1500. TCRdb took the public reads, trimmed them with fastp at Q25, ran MiXCR for clone calling and kept in-frame beta chains. Rows with a matching CDR3 protein are joined into one entry that keeps the most common DNA and genes. For this sample the table gives over 95,000 distinct CDR3 sequences, of which over 25% were detected only once. Of the sample, around 41% is held by the ten largest clones. The source material was CD8+ T cells from cultured PBMCs, sampled from culture after CMV antigen stimulation. The source is a human donor in good health (CMV status not recorded). Some clones in this sample may be carry-over from other donors' samples.

The chain couples TRBV7-2 to TRBJ1-1; TRBD1 is a possible D gene (5 bases). Trimming removed 0 bases from V and 5 bases from J, with 10 bases in between. Germline V CDR1 and CDR2: SGHTA, FQGNSA. This CDR3 is 14 amino acids long. CDR3: CASSLAGRGTEAFF. In nucleotides, the CDR3 is TGTGCCAGCAGCTTAGCGGGTCGGGGGACTGAAGCTTTCTTT.

The sample holds many counts of this clonotype. The gene calls are TRBV7-4 and TRBJ2-7; TRBD2 matches 13 bases. V was clipped by 5 bases and J by 6 bases; unmatched bases: 19. Germline CDR1 is SGHVT and CDR2 is SQSDAQ. The CDR3 extends over 19 amino acids. The chain's CDR3 is CASSPGSLAGGPSHPEQYF. The DNA for the CDR3 is TGTGCCAGCAGCCCGGGGTCACTAGCGGGGGGGCCATCTCATCCCGAGCAGTACTTC. Complete variable domain (other parts from reference TRBV7-4 and TRBJ2-7): GAGVSQSPRYKVAKRGRDVALRCDSISGHVTLYWYRQTLGQGSEVLTYSQSDAQRDKSGRPSGRFSAERPERSVSTLKIQRTEQGDSAVYLCASSPGSLAGGPSHPEQYFGPGTRLTVT.

This clonotype was detected a few times. The chain links TRBV7-2 to TRBJ2-3; D is undetermined. Deletions cut 5 bases from V and 0 bases from J, with 9 bases between. Germline V gene data show CDR1 as SGHTA and CDR2 as FQGNSA. This CDR3 has 14 residues. CDR3 coding DNA: TGTGCCAGCAGCCCTGGGTTTAGCACAGATACGCAGTATTTT. It specifies CASSPGFSTDTQYF.

This clonotype was found many times. The chain couples TRBV19 to TRBJ2-2; D remains ambiguous. The CDR3 has 13 residues. Germline V CDR1 and CDR2: LNHDA, SQIVND (reference sequence). The germline V and J ends were trimmed by 5 bases and 6 bases, with 10 bases remaining between them. The CDR3 here is CASSLNLAGELFF. CDR3 nucleotides: TGTGCCAGTAGTTTAAATTTAGCCGGGGAGCTGTTTTTT. The whole variable domain, filled in from reference TRBV19 and TRBJ2-2, reads DGGITQSPKYLFRKEGQNVTLSCEQNLNHDAMYWYRQDPGQGLRLIYYSQIVNDFQKGDIAEGYSVSREKKESFPLTVTSAQKNPTAFYLCASSLNLAGELFFGEGSRLTVL.

The chain is built from TRBV6-1 and TRBJ1-4; D uncertain. CDR3 size: 14 residues. Trimming removed 6 bases at V and 2 bases at J, with 10 bases between. Germline V gene sequence: CDR1 MNHNS, CDR2 SASEGT. CDR3 protein: CASRDFPTNEKLFF. DNA of the CDR3: TGTGCCAGCAGGGACTTCCCTACTAATGAAAAACTGTTTTTT.

V and J are TRBV27 and TRBJ1-5; D perhaps matches TRBD1 (6 bases). From germline, CDR1 is MNHEY and CDR2 SMNVEV (reference sequence). The CDR3 has 16 residues. V shed 8 bases and J shed 4 bases, with 21 bases lying between them. This CDR3 is CASAPLFQGLNQPQHF. For the CDR3, the DNA is TGTGCCAGCGCTCCTCTATTTCAGGGGCTGAATCAGCCCCAGCATTTT.

The chain recombines TRBV28 with TRBJ2-4, with D unclear. V gave up 2 bases and J gave up 0 bases, with 5 bases separating them. The germline V gene has CDR1 MDHEN and CDR2 SYDVKM. This CDR3 contains 14 residues. The CDR3 nucleotides are TGTGCCAGCAGTTTAAGGGTAGCCAAAAACATTCAGTACTTC. Translating it yields CASSLRVAKNIQYF.

CDR3 nucleotides: TGTGCCAGTAGCTGGACTAGCGGGGGTTACAATGAGCAGTTCTTC. It specifies CASSWTSGGYNEQFF. This rearrangement joins TRBV19 to TRBJ2-1, with 13 bases aligning to TRBD2. Germline CDR1 LNHDA, CDR2 SQIVND (reference sequence). V trimming: 6 bases; J trimming: 4 bases; junction bases outside the gene matches: 3. This CDR3 comprises 15 residues.

This chain joins TRBV5-4 and TRBJ2-1; 8 positions agree with TRBD2. Germline CDR1 reads SGHNT; CDR2 reads YYREEE (reference sequence). J gave up 5 bases and V 0 bases, and 7 bases lay outside the gene matches. The length of the CDR3 is 16 residues. The CDR3 sequence is CASSLGGGRDNNEQFF. CDR3 sequence (DNA): TGTGCCAGCAGCTTGGGCGGGGGGCGAGACAACAATGAGCAGTTCTTC.

The rearrangement joins TRBV27 to TRBJ1-2; TRBD1 is a possible D gene (5 bases). V shed 4 bases and J shed 4 bases, with 16 bases lying between them. CDR3 length: 15 residues. The germline CDR1 and CDR2 sequences are MNHEY and SMNVEV (reference sequence). The CDR3, as DNA: TGTGCCAGCAGTTCATACGGCAGGGCTCCCTATGGCTACACCTTC. This encodes CASSSYGRAPYGYTF.

Worth noting for this clonotype: One junction end does not reproduce the germline sequence, and a read error may be involved. The chain uses TRBV12-3 or TRBV12-4 and TRBJ1-5, with D unclear. The CDR3 spans 14 residues. The CDR3 nucleotides read TGTGCCGGCAGTTTCGGCCTGCCTAATCAGCCCCAGCATTTT. This translates into CAGSFGLPNQPQHF.